What follows are 13 T cell receptor beta chains derived from one specimen sequenced in a study of T cell responses to AZD1222 COVID-19 vaccine. Assay: immunoSEQ multiplex PCR; the TCRdb copy retains only in-frame clones and omits some. Of about 120,000 clones listed, about 82% are singletons. Sequenced material: peripheral blood, taken 28 days after the second AZD1222 dose. The receptors stem from an adult who received the AZD1222 COVID-19 vaccine.

This clone was seen once. Germline is not matched at one junction end, which may reflect a read error. The J gene is TRBJ1-3, the V gene TRBV11-2; D gene uncertain. The CDR3 runs 12 residues. Germline loops: CDR1 SGHAT, CDR2 FQNNGV. CDR3 sequence (DNA): TGTGCCAGCAGCAATTTTGGAGACACCATATATTTT. Translation gives CASSNFGDTIYF.

This clone came up a few times. CDR3 DNA sequence: TGTGCCAGCAGTCGACAGGGAAACTATGGCTACACCTTC. This translates into CASSRQGNYGYTF. The rearrangement joins TRBV3-1 (or the pseudogene TRBV3-2) to TRBJ1-2; 7 nucleotides match TRBD1. This CDR3 comprises 13 residues. Germline CDR1 reads LGHDT; CDR2 reads YNNKEL (reference sequence). J was trimmed by 2 bases and V by 6 bases; bases with no gene match: 3.

The rearrangement links TRBV19 to TRBJ2-7; the D is unclear. The CDR3 is 12 amino acids. The germline V gene has CDR1 LNHDA and CDR2 SQIVND (reference sequence). The V gene lost 7 bases and the J gene lost 2 bases, with 9 bases spanning the gap. The CDR3 spells CASTGQPYEQYF. DNA for the CDR3: TGTGCCAGTACTGGGCAGCCCTACGAGCAGTACTTC.

V is TRBV11-3 and J is TRBJ2-2; the D gene is possibly TRBD2 (6 bases). CDR1 is SGHNT and CDR2 is YENEEA in the germline V gene. The CDR3 contains 15 residues. Trimming took 6 bases from V and 5 from J, leaving 16 bases between them. The CDR3: CASSVVAGRTGELFF. DNA for the CDR3: TGTGCCAGCAGTGTGGTGGCAGGGAGGACCGGGGAGCTGTTTTTT.

The chain uses TRBV5-4 and TRBJ1-2; TRBD1 agrees at 7 bases. The CDR3 length is 16 residues. V dropped 5 bases and J dropped 4; count of bases not matched to a gene: 14. Germline values: CDR1 SGHNT, CDR2 YYREEE (reference sequence). The CDR3 DNA follows: TGTGCCAGCAGGAACCTTTATAGGGGGCGCGGCTATGGCTACACCTTC. This gives the protein CASRNLYRGRGYGYTF.

V usage is TRBV28 and J usage is TRBJ2-7; TRBD1 is a possible D gene (5 bases). Per germline, CDR1 MDHEN and CDR2 SYDVKM. The CDR3 runs 14 residues. V was clipped by 3 bases and J by 2 bases, with 11 bases between them. CDR3 residues: CASSLGQLPYEQYF. Written as DNA, the CDR3 is TGTGCCAGCAGTTTGGGGCAGCTACCCTACGAGCAGTACTTC. Combining the CDR3 with reference TRBV28 and TRBJ2-7 gives the whole variable domain DVKVTQSSRYLVKRTGEKVFLECVQDMDHENMFWYRQDPGLGLRLIYFSYDVKMKEKGDIPEGYSVSREKKERFSLILESASTNQTSMYLCASSLGQLPYEQYFGPGTRLTVT.

The chain couples TRBV3-1 (or the pseudogene TRBV3-2) to TRBJ1-2, with a possible D match to TRBD1 (5 bases). The CDR3 contains 14 residues. Germline CDR1 and CDR2: LGHDT and YNNKEL (reference sequence). V lost 4 bases and J lost 8, with 17 bases in between. CDR3 loop: CASSPDGTTAGYTF. CDR3 in DNA: TGTGCCAGCAGCCCCGACGGGACGACGGCCGGCTACACCTTC.

A word on this clone: Different DNA sequences within this sample yield the same CDR3. The chain joins TRBV3-1 (or the pseudogene TRBV3-2) to TRBJ2-7, with TRBD2 identical over 8 bases. CDR3 length: 17 amino acids. J gave up 7 bases and V 4 bases, and 18 bases lay outside the gene matches. The germline V gene encodes CDR1 LGHDT and CDR2 YNNKEL (reference sequence). CDR3 amino acids: CASSLNLLAGGLGEQYF. The CDR3, as DNA: TGTGCCAGCAGCCTAAACCTACTCGCGGGGGGCTTGGGGGAGCAGTACTTC.

The V call is TRBV7-9, the J call TRBJ1-4; D call uncertain. The germline V gene encodes CDR1 SEHNR and CDR2 FQNEAQ (reference sequence). CDR3 size: 13 residues. The V gene lost 2 bases and the J gene lost 14 bases, with 15 bases spanning the gap. The CDR3 reads CASSLKRQSGLFF. The CDR3 region has the DNA TGTGCCAGCAGCTTAAAGAGACAATCTGGGCTGTTTTTT.

The chain has TRBV21-1 and TRBJ2-7; the table's D call TRBD2 went unverified against the DNA. TRBV21-1 is shown as a pseudogene. The CDR3 runs to 14 residues. The CDR3: CASRDQLVSYEQYF. The CDR3 DNA reads TGTGCCAGCAGGGACCAACTAGTTTCCTACGAGCAGTACTTC.

The rearrangement joins TRBV6-1 to TRBJ1-5; weak D call: TRBD1 (5 bases). The CDR3 totals 17 residues. Between the trimmed V and J ends, which lost 0 bases and 3 bases, there was a span of 15 bases. CDR1 is MNHNS and CDR2 is SASEGT in the germline V gene. The CDR3 nucleotides are TGTGCCAGCAGTGAAGCAAGAGGGGATGAGTCCAATCAGCCCCAGCATTTT. Translated, it gives CASSEARGDESNQPQHF.

V and J are TRBV4-1 and TRBJ1-4; D is ambiguous. Trimming cost V 4 bases and J 8 bases, with 8 bases left between them. This CDR3 has 12 amino acids. The germline CDR1 and CDR2 sequences are MGHRA and YSYEKL. The CDR3 reads CASSPDREKLFF. DNA for the CDR3: TGCGCCAGCAGCCCGGACCGAGAAAAACTGTTTTTT.

The rearrangement uses TRBV11-1 and TRBJ2-2; 8 bases agree with TRBD1. The CDR3 sequence is 16 residues long. V lost 4 bases and J lost 4; bases outside the gene matches: 8. Germline lookup yields CDR1 SGHAT and CDR2 FQDESV (reference sequence). CDR3 sequence reads: CASSYRGSIRTGELFF. DNA of the CDR3: TGTGCCAGCAGCTACAGGGGGAGTATCCGCACCGGGGAGCTGTTTTTT.